Below, one TCR beta chain is given with its context. A junction end diverges from the germline sequence, so it may reflect a read error. Generated by immunoSEQ multiplex PCR, the TCRdb table keeps only in-frame clones and is missing some. Found here are more than 10,000 clones, roughly 77% of them singletons; the top ten hold about 14%. These data come from a study of OX40 agonist ivuxolimab in advanced cancers. The wider study: The patients got ivuxolimab, which is an agonistic anti-OX40 (CD134) antibody.

CDR1 DFQATT and CDR2 SNEGSKA come from the germline V gene (reference sequence). The CDR3 consists of 8 residues. This specimen consisted of CD4+ or CD8+ T cells sorted from blood, obtained in a trial of the OX40 agonist ivuxolimab. V gene TRBV20-1 combines with J gene TRBJ2-3; perhaps TRBD2 as D (5 bases). The receptor was isolated from an adult with an advanced solid tumor such as melanoma, head and neck, liver or kidney cancer. CDR3 nucleotide sequence: TGCAGTGCCCCCGGACTCATCTTT. Translating it yields CSAPGLIF.